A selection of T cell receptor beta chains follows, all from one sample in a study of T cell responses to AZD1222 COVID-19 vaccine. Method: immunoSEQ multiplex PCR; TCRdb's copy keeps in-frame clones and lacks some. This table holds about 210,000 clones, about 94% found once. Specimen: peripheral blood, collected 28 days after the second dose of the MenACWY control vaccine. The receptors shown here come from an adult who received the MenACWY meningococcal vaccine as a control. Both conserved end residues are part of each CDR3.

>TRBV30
CAWSMDRDYGYTF
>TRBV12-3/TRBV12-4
CASSLAHGYGYTF
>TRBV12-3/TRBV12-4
CASSLSSNQPQHF
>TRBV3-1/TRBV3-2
CASSQGLGRDTNYGYTF
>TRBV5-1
CASSPISQATMQDYTF
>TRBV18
CASSPYGRGPEAFF
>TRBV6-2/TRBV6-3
CASSYGVSYEQYF
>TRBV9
CASSAGTSGIYEQYF
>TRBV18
CASSQTQGLGTYEQYF
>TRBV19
CASSADWDSGYTF
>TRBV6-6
CASSSTGGAANSPLHF
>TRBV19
CASSKSDRVNQPQHF
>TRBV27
CASSPPRGSGANVLTF